This T cell receptor (beta chain) was sequenced in a study of blood T cells in healthy people across ages. Study results and caveats: What prevented conclusive comparison of naive and antigen-experienced cells was that PBMCs were unsorted.

A note on this clonotype: No antigen is known for it.

With a J-beta primer mix and a sample-barcoded 5' primer, a second PCR ran about 7 to 12 cycles. TCRdb analysed the 5' RACE reads with MiXCR anew, one entry per CDR3 protein. The table records about 2 million distinct CDR3 sequences, around 50% of them present only once. No fewer than 7 million PBMCs went into each sample. Per sample, at least 5.5 micrograms of total RNA were extracted. This clonotype was obtained from a woman between 35 and 50 years old in good health. Sequences were obtained from blood.

The CDR3 protein is CASSVSGVLFDEQYF. The DNA of the CDR3 is TGTGCCAGCAGCGTTAGCGGGGTTCTTTTTGATGAGCAGTACTTC. The rearrangement joins TRBV9 to TRBJ2-7, with TRBD2 matching 8 bases. The CDR3 loop spans 15 amino acids. The germline V gene has CDR1 SGDLS and CDR2 YYNGEE. The V and J ends lost 2 bases and 7 bases, in that order; junction bases with no gene match: 11.